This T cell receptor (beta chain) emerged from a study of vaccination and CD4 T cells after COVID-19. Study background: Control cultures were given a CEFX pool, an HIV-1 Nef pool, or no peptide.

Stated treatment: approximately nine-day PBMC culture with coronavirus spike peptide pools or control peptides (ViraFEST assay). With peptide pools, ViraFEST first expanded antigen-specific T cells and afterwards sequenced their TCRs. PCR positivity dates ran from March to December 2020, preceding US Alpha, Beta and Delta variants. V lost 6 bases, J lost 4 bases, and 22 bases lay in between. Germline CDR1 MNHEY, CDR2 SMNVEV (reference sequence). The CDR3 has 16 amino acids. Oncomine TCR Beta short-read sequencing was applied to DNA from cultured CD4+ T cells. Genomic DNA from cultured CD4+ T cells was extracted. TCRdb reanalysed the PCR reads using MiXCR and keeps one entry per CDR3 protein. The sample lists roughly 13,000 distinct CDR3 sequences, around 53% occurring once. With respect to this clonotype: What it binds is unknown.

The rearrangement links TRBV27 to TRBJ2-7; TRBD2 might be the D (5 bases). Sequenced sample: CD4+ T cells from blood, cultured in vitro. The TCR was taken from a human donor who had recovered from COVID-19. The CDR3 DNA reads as TGTGCCAGCAGGCTTCGAAATGAAGAGGGCCGGTACGAGCAGTACTTC. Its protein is CASRLRNEEGRYEQYF.